This record looks at one T cell receptor beta chain sequence and its context. Its recognized antigen is unknown. No much larger clonotype is one base removed from it; base qualities were not supplied. The source of the sample is a study of cytomegalovirus exposure and HLA in healthy donors (dated by TCRdb to about 2017). Regarding the study in general: An earlier analysis of roughly 570 of the donors reported about 280 Gb of sequence data and around 100 million unique TCR beta sequences obtained from around 180 million T cells. Both class I and class II loci were covered by HLA typing, at four-digit resolution. All discovery cohort repertoires had been generated using a single sequencing platform. An early release covering about 600 HLA-typed donors comprised approximately 300 gigabases of sequencing data and roughly 85 million unique TCR sequences. Among some 400 genotyped donors of the cohort, an average of approximately 240,000 unique TCR beta nucleotide sequences was sequenced per donor, of which approximately 19% were non-productive. Several DR-DQ haplotypes were handled as single units for association and clustering because linkage in the cohort was strong. In a later genetic analysis, genome-wide SNP genotypes for about 55% of the roughly 700 donors were used, and that subset was treated as a discovery cohort. The genetic ancestry cluster associated with self-reported Caucasian donors included over 80% of the roughly 390 genotyped donors. In an earlier analysis of 500 to 650 of the donors, high-throughput TCR beta sequencing was used to judge whether each TCR beta V gene segment behaved as functional or pseudogenic. To study patterns of TCR occurrence, a later analysis re-analyzed previously published TCR beta repertoires from 550 to 800 donors and added high-resolution HLA genotyping. The study profiled the T cell repertoires of about 640 subjects by immunosequencing and related them to cytomegalovirus serostatus. To predict cytomegalovirus infection status, the study combined high-throughput TCR immunosequencing, statistical association of individual TCRs with disease status, and machine learning. The study aimed to test whether cataloging public T cell receptors could reveal signatures of past pathogen exposure. In addition to the first cohort of approximately 650 subjects, a separate validation cohort of around 110 different subjects was used. Donor age, sex, ethnicity and CMV serostatus were compiled alongside the repertoire data. The number of donors typed differed by locus, with roughly 620-630 for A, B, C, DRB1 and DQB1, around 520 for DQA1, approximately 570 for DPA1, and 400 to 490 for DPB1. Rather than drawing on any new phenotypic data, the later analysis identified candidate immune exposures from TCR beta sequences and the way those sequences occurred across donors. Results and caveats for the whole study, not just this receptor: The sequencing pipeline was judged likely to have produced a cluster of highly shared sequence variants as a technical artifact. In a later analysis, several top co-occurrence clusters were reported to appear linked to parvovirus B19, influenza, CMV and Epstein-Barr virus. Because HLA typing was missing for some donors at each locus, association tests included only the typed subset. Linkage disequilibrium might explain the correlated functional status among segregating V segments, but an unknown experimental factor could not be excluded. The study listed around 160 TCR beta chains as associated with cytomegalovirus. For the cohort, immune exposure information was limited to CMV serostatus. In this cohort, only TCR beta chains were sequenced, and detectable features were limited by the absence of alpha or paired-chain data. According to a later genetic analysis, donors in an Asian-associated ancestry cluster had fewer N-insertions in productive TCRs than the approximately 650-donor mean. In an earlier analysis of about 550 of the donors, most TCR beta V segments were observed in productive rearrangements about 87% or about 30% of the time, broadly matching IMGT annotations. Roughly 15 rarely observed V segments, including chromosome 9 orphons, were excluded from the earlier analysis of some 590 of the donors because counts were too low. The 87-base-pair reads could not distinguish some IMGT-functional V segments, including TRBV6-2 and TRBV6-3, so those segments were excluded. A later analysis associated about 17,000 TCR beta sequences with specific HLA alleles at a false discovery rate of 0.05. Across donors, most TCR sequences were observed very rarely, whereas some public TCRs were present in many individuals. The classifier was reported to diagnose cytomegalovirus status with high specificity and sensitivity in both the original and validation cohorts. Assigning TCR associations to individual alleles was difficult when HLA alleles, especially DR and DQ, strongly co-occurred. Sequencing depth was assumed to be roughly uniform across donors in the presence/absence analyses, though that assumption may not hold. A later analysis found that TCR association rates varied across HLA loci, with DRB1 alleles showing the most associated TCRs and HLA-C alleles the fewest. According to a later analysis, most CMV-associated TCR beta chains appeared to be HLA-restricted, and the HLA associations seemed to be driven largely by CMV exposure. In a later analysis, HLA-associated TCR beta chains showed more clonal expansion and lower generation probabilities than non-associated chains that were equally common. A further reported finding was that TCR beta sequences accurately predicted the HLA-A and HLA-B alleles for most subjects in the first cohort. The authors suggested that the approach could potentially be extended to other disease states and immunological phenotypes. A few of the identified cytomegalovirus-associated TCR beta chains were confirmed in vitro to be specific for cytomegalovirus antigens. An association between a missense DCLRE1C variant and V-gene and J-gene trimming of TCR beta chains was found in a later genetic analysis and replicated in an independent cohort.

In total, approximately 690 healthy bone marrow donors made up the cohort. Cohort members were all nominally healthy when sampled, although unrecorded immune exposures were likely present. The donor tested CMV seropositive, placing the donor among the 290 or so seropositive members of the cohort. Every donor gave a peripheral blood sample, and the peripheral blood mononuclear cells from that sample were used for TCR beta sequencing. Genomic DNA was extracted from the blood cell samples with the Qiagen DNeasy Blood Extraction Kit. The CDR3 has 14 amino acids, counting the end cysteine and phenylalanine. Only the CDR3 portion is preserved as DNA: 42 bases, with reading frame beginning at the first base. Trimming at the junction amounts to 4 bases on V and 8 bases on J, and the germline ends lie 14 bases apart. Via the germline V gene, CDR1 is SNHLY and CDR2 FYNNEI. The library relied on the immunoSEQ multiplex PCR assay. For the multiplex PCR, a mixture combining 60 forward primers for TCR Vbeta segments and 13 reverse primers for TCR Jbeta segments was used. The CDR3 region of rearranged TCR beta genes was amplified from genomic DNA by a multiplex PCR assay. On the Illumina HiSeq System, the amplified TCR beta libraries were sequenced as 87-base-pair reads. The paper's processing steps were these. A later analysis tallied roughly 80 million unique TCR beta chains across the 666 repertoires, and roughly 11 million of those chains were shared by two or more donors. Raw reads were error-corrected and collapsed into unique sequences by a nearest-neighbor algorithm in which closely related sequences were merged to remove PCR and sequencing errors. To assign V, D and J gene segments, CDR3 sequences were aligned to IMGT reference sequences. For a sequence to be retained, a match of at least six nucleotides to both a V gene segment and a J gene segment was required. Rearrangements were called productive when the CDR3 lacked stop codons and stayed in frame with V and J; all others were non-productive. Following IMGT convention, CDR3 was defined as the stretch from the second conserved V-encoded cysteine up to the conserved J-encoded phenylalanine. Sequences without an unambiguous match to a single V gene segment were excluded from the earlier analysis of approximately 600 of the donors. In an earlier analysis of some 590 of the donors, a V segment was called functional when productive rearrangements were above 56.7%, and segregating when the standard deviation between donors exceeded 5%. A statistical classification framework was built to diagnose cytomegalovirus status from the catalog of TCR beta chain sequences. A later analysis assigned V and J genes by comparing TCR nucleotide sequences with IMGT/GENE-DB human TR gene sequences. The TCRdist pipeline was used in a later analysis to assign CDR3 sequences and most-parsimonious VDJ recombination scenarios. In a later analysis, each TCR beta chain was defined by its CDR3 amino acid sequence together with its V-gene family, and reads without a unique V-gene family were excluded. To address suspected cross-contamination and a sequencing artifact, a later analysis removed under 600 highly shared, low-generation-probability nucleotide sequences. For each public chain, a later analysis derived a clonal expansion index from normalized ranks of inferred template counts within each repertoire. In a later analysis, generation probabilities were computed using a VDJ recombination model fitted to out-of-frame rearrangements, and the results were checked against IGoR. In a later analysis, hypergeometric tests were used to score TCR-TCR, TCR-HLA and TCR-CMV co-occurrence, with a repertoire-size bias correction applied to TCR pairs. In a later analysis, false discovery rates were estimated by permuting HLA or CMV assignments 20 times. A later analysis grouped co-occurring TCRs with DBSCAN, adding TCRdist sequence similarity when clustering within HLA-allele-positive subsets. Repertoires with fewer than 30,000 or more than 120,000 public chains were left out of co-occurrence clustering, as were a few repertoires with anomalous nucleotide sharing. TCRdb took this table from immuneACCESS and kept in-frame rearrangements with V and J called. Such tables lack part of the clones; where checked against another copy, unresolved V genes explain under half of the gap, and the rest is unexplained. V, J and clone size derive from that table, while D and trimming were established from the DNA sequence. The table for this sample lists about 190,000 clones; around three quarters of them were counted only once. Around 14% of the sample comes from the top ten.

This clonotype originated in a woman in her twenties or thirties in good health and CMV-seropositive. The material sequenced was PBMCs. The sequence joins TRBV2 to TRBJ2-2, with an unclear D gene assignment. The CDR3 in this case is CASSAVAPGGELFF. The nucleotides read TGTGCCAGCAGTGCGGTAGCTCCTGGGGGGGAGCTGTTTTTT.